Sequencing of this TCR beta chain was carried out in a study of identical twins. Template switching added a universal primer site; cDNA carried unique molecular identifiers. TCRdb reanalysed the 5' RACE reads using MiXCR and keeps one entry per CDR3 protein. The table records under 300,000 distinct CDR3 sequences, roughly 13% of them present only once. Study-level points and caveats: Memory repertoires showed no such pattern, whereas abundant cord blood beta clonotypes carried fewer insertions. Zero-insertion analyses could be partly confounded by invariant MAIT and iNKT cells.

Germline V CDR1 and CDR2: LGHNT, FRNRAP. Trimming shortened V by 4 bases and J by 3 bases, and 12 bases separated the two germline ends. The CDR3 runs to 14 residues. A few counts support this clonotype. What it recognizes is unknown. The data also belong to a second study, concerning yellow fever vaccine responses in identical twins.

The sample taken for sequencing was memory (CD45RO+) T cells sorted from blood. The V and J genes are TRBV12-5 and TRBJ2-5; a weak D match, TRBD2 (6 bases). This clonotype was sampled from a woman aged 18-35 years in good health. The CDR3 is CASGYSGREETQYF. CDR3 bases: TGTGCTAGTGGTTACTCCGGGAGAGAAGAGACCCAGTACTTC.